The rows below give T cell receptor beta chains drawn from one sample of a study of radiation and T cells in renal cell carcinoma. Profiling relied on immunoSEQ multiplex PCR, and the TCRdb table lists in-frame clones only, not all of them. Among some 100,000 clones, roughly four fifths were seen once, and the ten largest hold approximately 6.4%. The starting material was blood, obtained from a patient whose treatment included radiotherapy and nephrectomy. The receptors derive from a man between 60 and 70 years old with renal cell carcinoma. CDR3s include the opening cysteine and the closing phenylalanine or tryptophan. A D gene is named only where the DNA matches it firmly. Clone size is not always given. Where it is, it says once, few, many or a class for expanded clones.

TRBJ1-5,.,TRBV2,.,CASRRGYRANQPQHF,TGTGCCAGCCGCCGGGGGTACAGGGCCAATCAGCCCCAGCATTTT
TRBJ2-5,.,TRBV5-1,TRBD2,CASSRNSGTTQETQYF,TGCGCCAGCAGCAGAAATTCAGGGACTACCCAGGAGACCCAGTACTTC
TRBJ2-5,.,TRBV4-1,TRBD2,CASSQDGAGGAKETQYF,TGCGCCAGCAGCCAAGATGGAGCGGGAGGTGCTAAAGAGACCCAGTACTTC
TRBJ1-2,.,TRBV19,.,CASSIGQVPNYGYTF,TGTGCCAGTAGTATAGGCCAGGTCCCTAACTATGGCTACACCTTC
TRBJ2-7,.,TRBV28,.,CAAGGTPPGDEQYF,TGTGCAGCCGGTGGGACTCCTCCGGGGGACGAGCAGTACTTC
TRBJ1-1,.,TRBV27,TRBD1,CASSSLGTGETEAFF,TGTGCCAGCAGTTCACTCGGGACAGGGGAAACTGAAGCTTTCTTT
TRBJ1-2,.,TRBV4-1,TRBD1,CASSLLTGGKGYGYTF,TGCGCCAGCAGCCTTTTGACAGGGGGCAAGGGCTATGGCTACACCTTC
TRBJ2-1,few,TRBV10-2,TRBD1,CASSEDRGMQPNEQFF,TGCGCCAGCAGTGAGGACAGGGGGATGCAGCCAAATGAGCAGTTCTTC
TRBJ1-2,.,TRBV6-1,TRBD1,CASSEGQGAWYGYTF,TGTGCCAGCAGTGAAGGGCAGGGGGCTTGGTATGGCTACACCTTC
TRBJ1-4,.,TRBV7-9,.,CASSNGGGGPPTFTEKLFF,TGTGCCAGCAGCAACGGTGGAGGGGGACCCCCAACATTTACTGAAAAACTGTTTTTT
TRBJ1-6,once,TRBV4-2,TRBD1,CASSQLAGGDSPLHF,TGTGCCAGCAGCCAACTGGCAGGGGGGGATTCACCCCTCCACTTT
TRBJ1-4,.,TRBV4-1,TRBD1,CASSQEGQRKLFF,TGCGCCAGCAGCCAAGAGGGACAGAGAAAACTGTTTTTT
TRBJ2-3,.,TRBV6-4,TRBD1,CASSDRGRDVDTQYF,TGTGCCAGCAGTGACAGGGGGCGAGACGTGGATACGCAGTATTTT
TRBJ1-1,.,TRBV5-1,.,CASSFQGAPYEAFF,TGCGCCAGCAGCTTCCAGGGTGCCCCGTATGAAGCTTTCTTT
TRBJ2-7,few,TRBV14,.,CASSKGNSGSYEQYF,TGTGCCAGCAGCAAAGGGAACAGCGGTTCCTACGAGCAGTACTTC
TRBJ1-5,once,TRBV19,TRBD1,CASQPGQGASGNQPQHF,TGTGCCAGCCAACCGGGACAGGGGGCCTCGGGCAATCAGCCCCAGCATTTT
TRBJ2-1,.,TRBV11-2,.,CASSFERRVYNEQFF,TGTGCCAGCAGCTTTGAACGCCGGGTCTACAATGAGCAGTTCTTC
TRBJ2-1,.,TRBV2,.,CASSEGRVYSYNEQFF,TGTGCCAGCAGTGAAGGCAGGGTCTACTCCTACAATGAGCAGTTCTTC
TRBJ2-7,.,TRBV7-8,.,CASSLVAQTYEQYF,TGTGCCAGCAGCTTAGTGGCTCAGACCTACGAGCAGTACTTC
TRBJ1-2,.,TRBV28,.,CASSLSPYGYTF,TGTGCCAGCAGTCTTTCACCATATGGCTACACCTTC
TRBJ2-4,once,TRBV4-1,TRBD2,CASSYTGGSIDIQYF,TGCGCCAGCAGCTATACGGGGGGTAGCATCGACATTCAGTACTTC
TRBJ2-7,.,TRBV7-2,TRBD2,CASSRILAGSPYEQYF,TGTGCCAGCAGCCGGATACTAGCGGGGTCTCCCTACGAGCAGTACTTC
TRBJ2-7,.,TRBV27,TRBD2,CASSSLLAERSYEQYF,TGTGCCAGCAGTTCCCTCCTAGCGGAGCGCTCCTACGAGCAGTACTTC
TRBJ2-3,.,TRBV19,TRBD2,CASSIRAGASDTQYF,TGTGCCAGTAGTATCCGGGCGGGAGCATCTGATACGCAGTATTTT
TRBJ2-7,.,TRBV18,.,CASSPRAYEQYF,TGTGCCAGCTCGCCGAGAGCCTACGAGCAGTACTTC
TRBJ1-3,.,TRBV25-1,.,CASIETGSGNTIYF,TGTGCCAGCATTGAGACCGGGTCTGGAAACACCATATATTTT
TRBJ2-3,.,TRBV5-1,.,CASSLDDRIIDTQYF,TGCGCCAGCAGCTTGGACGACAGGATAATCGATACGCAGTATTTT
TRBJ2-7,.,TRBV6-6,.,CASSWDRTYEQYF,TGTGCCAGCAGCTGGGACCGTACCTACGAGCAGTACTTC
TRBJ1-4,.,TRBV4-3,.,CASSQEVGKLFF,TGCGCCAGCAGCCAAGAGGTCGGAAAACTGTTTTTT
TRBJ2-3,.,TRBV2,.,CAGKGGTSTDTQYF,TGTGCCGGCAAAGGGGGAACTAGCACAGATACGCAGTATTTT
TRBJ2-1,.,TRBV5-8,TRBD2,CASSLGTSGREWQFF,TGTGCCAGCAGCTTGGGTACTAGCGGGAGAGAGTGGCAGTTCTTC
TRBJ2-7,once,TRBV10-2,.,CASREEGGIYEQYF,TGCGCCAGCAGAGAGGAAGGGGGGATCTACGAGCAGTACTTC
TRBJ2-1,once,TRBV4-1,TRBD2,CASSQGAWTSGYNEQFF,TGCGCCAGCAGCCAAGGTGCATGGACTAGCGGTTACAATGAGCAGTTCTTC
TRBJ2-3,.,TRBV19,TRBD2,CASSIAAGEADTQYF,TGTGCCAGTAGTATCGCAGCGGGAGAGGCAGATACGCAGTATTTT
TRBJ2-5,.,TRBV7-3,.,CASSSWGGETQYF,TGTGCCAGCAGCTCGTGGGGTGGGGAGACCCAGTACTTC
TRBJ2-3,.,TRBV25-1,TRBD2,CASSEAGGVDTQYF,TGTGCCAGCAGTGAGGCGGGAGGGGTAGATACGCAGTATTTT
TRBJ1-1,.,TRBV7-9,.,CASSPPGTRNTEAFF,TGTGCCAGCAGCCCCCCCGGGACAAGGAACACTGAAGCTTTCTTT
TRBJ2-7,.,TRBV6-5,TRBD1,CATTRGPDRGYEQYF,TGTGCCACTACGCGAGGGCCGGACAGGGGCTACGAGCAGTACTTC
TRBJ2-7,.,TRBV6-5,TRBD1,CASSYSRTGGREQYF,TGTGCCAGCAGTTACTCCCGGACAGGGGGCCGTGAGCAGTACTTC